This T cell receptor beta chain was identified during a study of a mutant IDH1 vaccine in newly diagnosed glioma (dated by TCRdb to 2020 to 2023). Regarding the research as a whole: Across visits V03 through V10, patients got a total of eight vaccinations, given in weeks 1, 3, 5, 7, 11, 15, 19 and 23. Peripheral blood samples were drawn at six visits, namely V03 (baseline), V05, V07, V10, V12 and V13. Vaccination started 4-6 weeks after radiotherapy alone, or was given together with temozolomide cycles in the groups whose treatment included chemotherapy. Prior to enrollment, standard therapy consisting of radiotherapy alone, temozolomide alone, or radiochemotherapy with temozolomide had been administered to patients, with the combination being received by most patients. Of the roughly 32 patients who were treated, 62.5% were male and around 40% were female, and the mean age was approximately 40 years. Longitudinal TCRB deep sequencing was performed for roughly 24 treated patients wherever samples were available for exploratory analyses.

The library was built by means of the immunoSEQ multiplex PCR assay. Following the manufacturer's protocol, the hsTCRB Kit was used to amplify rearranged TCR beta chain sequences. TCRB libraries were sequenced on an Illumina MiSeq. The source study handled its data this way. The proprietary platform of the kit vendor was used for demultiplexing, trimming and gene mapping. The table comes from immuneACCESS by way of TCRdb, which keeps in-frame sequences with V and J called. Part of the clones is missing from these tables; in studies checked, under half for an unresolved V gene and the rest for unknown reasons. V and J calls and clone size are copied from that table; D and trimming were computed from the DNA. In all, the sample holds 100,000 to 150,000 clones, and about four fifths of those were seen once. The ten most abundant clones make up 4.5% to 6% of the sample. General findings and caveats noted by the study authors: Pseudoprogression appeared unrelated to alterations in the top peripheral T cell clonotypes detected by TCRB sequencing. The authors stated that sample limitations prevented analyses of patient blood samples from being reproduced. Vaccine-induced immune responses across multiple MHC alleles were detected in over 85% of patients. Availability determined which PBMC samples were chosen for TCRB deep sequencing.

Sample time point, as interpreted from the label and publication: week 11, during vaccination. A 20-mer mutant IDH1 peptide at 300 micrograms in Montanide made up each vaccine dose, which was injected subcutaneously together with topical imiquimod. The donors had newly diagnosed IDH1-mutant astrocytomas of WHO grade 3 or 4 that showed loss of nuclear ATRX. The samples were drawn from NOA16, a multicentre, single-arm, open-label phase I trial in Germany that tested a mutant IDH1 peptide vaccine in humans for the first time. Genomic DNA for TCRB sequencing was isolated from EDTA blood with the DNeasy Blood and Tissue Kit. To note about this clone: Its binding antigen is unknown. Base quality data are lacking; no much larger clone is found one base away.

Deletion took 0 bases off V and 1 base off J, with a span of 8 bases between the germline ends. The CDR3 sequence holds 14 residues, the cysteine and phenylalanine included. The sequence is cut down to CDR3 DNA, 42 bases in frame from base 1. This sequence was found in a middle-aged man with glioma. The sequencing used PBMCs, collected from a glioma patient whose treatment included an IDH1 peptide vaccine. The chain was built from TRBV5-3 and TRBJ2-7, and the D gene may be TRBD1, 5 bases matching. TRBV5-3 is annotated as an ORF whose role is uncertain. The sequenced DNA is TGTGCCAGAAGCTTGGCGGCAGGGTCCTACGAGCAGTACTTC. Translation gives CARSLAAGSYEQYF.